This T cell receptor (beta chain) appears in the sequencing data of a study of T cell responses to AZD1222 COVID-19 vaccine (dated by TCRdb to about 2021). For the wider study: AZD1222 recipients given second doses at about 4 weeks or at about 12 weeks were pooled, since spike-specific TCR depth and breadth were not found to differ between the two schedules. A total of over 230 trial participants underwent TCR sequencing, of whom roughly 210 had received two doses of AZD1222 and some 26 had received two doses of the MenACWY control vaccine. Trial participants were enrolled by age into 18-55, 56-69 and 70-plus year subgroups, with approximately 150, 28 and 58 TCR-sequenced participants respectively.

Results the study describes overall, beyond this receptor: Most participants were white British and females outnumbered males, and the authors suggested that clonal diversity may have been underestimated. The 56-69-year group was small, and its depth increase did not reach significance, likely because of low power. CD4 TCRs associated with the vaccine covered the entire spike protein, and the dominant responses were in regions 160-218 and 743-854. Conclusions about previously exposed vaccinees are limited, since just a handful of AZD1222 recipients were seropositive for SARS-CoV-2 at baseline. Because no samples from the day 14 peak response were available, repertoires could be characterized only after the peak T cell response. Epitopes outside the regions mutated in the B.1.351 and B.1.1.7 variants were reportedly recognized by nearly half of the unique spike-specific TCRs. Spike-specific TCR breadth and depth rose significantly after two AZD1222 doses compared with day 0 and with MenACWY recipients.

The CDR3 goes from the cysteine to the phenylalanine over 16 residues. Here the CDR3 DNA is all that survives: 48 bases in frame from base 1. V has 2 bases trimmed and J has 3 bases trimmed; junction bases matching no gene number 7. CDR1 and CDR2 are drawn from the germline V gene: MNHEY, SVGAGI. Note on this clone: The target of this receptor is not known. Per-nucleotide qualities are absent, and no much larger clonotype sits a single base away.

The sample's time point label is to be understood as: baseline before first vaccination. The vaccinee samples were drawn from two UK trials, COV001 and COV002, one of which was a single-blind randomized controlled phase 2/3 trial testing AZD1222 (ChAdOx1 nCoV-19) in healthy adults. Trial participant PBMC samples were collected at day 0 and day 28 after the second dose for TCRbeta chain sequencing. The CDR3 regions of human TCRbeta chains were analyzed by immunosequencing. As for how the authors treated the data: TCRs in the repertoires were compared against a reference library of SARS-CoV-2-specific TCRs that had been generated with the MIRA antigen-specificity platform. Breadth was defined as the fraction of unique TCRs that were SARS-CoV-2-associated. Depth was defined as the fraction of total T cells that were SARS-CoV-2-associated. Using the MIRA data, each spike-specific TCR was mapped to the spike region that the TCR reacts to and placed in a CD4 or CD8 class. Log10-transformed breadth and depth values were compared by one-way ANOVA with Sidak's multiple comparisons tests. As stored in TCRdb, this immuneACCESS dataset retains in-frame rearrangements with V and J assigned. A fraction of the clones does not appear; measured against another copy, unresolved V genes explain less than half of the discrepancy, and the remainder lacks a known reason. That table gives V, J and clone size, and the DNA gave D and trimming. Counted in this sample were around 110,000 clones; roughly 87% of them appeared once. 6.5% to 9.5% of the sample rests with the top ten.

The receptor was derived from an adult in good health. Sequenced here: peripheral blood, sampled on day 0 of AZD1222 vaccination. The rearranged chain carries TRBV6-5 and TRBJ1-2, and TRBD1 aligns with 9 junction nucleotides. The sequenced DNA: TGTGCCAGCAGTTACCCTACGGGACAGGGCCACTATGGCTACACCTTC. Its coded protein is CASSYPTGQGHYGYTF.